This T cell receptor beta chain derives from a study of T cell repertoires in cytomegalovirus infection. Looking at the study overall: Matching HLA type, along with CMV infection, was indicated by public TCR beta signatures. Regarding the study as a whole: Identification of carriers of CMV plus the relevant HLA was achieved through cumulative public TCR beta family frequency. There were HLA-C-restricted CMV-specific TCR beta clonotypes dominating the ex vivo response.

Concerning this clonotype itself: Its antigen is still unknown.

MiXCR was run by TCRdb on the reads, yielding one entry per CDR3 protein. The sample includes about 400,000 distinct CDR3 sequences, about 32% seen only once; the top ten take about 14%. Germline V lookup: CDR1 ENHRY, CDR2 SYGVKD. The CDR3 is 14 residues long. Sequences were derived from cultured PBMCs, sampled from culture after CMV antigen stimulation. This clonotype was obtained from a human donor in good health (CMV status not recorded). Some clones in this sample may be carry-over from other donors' samples. The rearrangement uses TRBV10-3 and TRBJ2-3, with D possibly matching TRBD1 (6 bases). CDR3 DNA: TGTGCTGTAGGGGGAATTCTTCGCACAGATACGCAGTATTTT. Translated: CAVGGILRTDTQYF.